What follows describes a single T cell receptor beta chain. This clonotype was seen a few times. Its cognate antigen has yet to be identified. No base quality values were provided; no much bigger clone lies one nucleotide off. From the germline V gene, CDR1 is ENHRY and CDR2 is SYGVKD. Counted from cysteine to phenylalanine, this CDR3 has 15 amino acids. Of the read, only the CDR3 DNA is kept; its 45 bases are in frame from base 1. Deletion took 4 bases off V and 3 bases off J, with a span of 16 bases between the germline ends. This sample was included in a study of T cells in Graves' hyperthyroidism and ophthalmopathy (dated by TCRdb to the late 2010s). Some background on the complete study: Peripheral blood was sampled at the time of initial diagnosis, prior to any treatment. To identify distinguishing TCR V-J signatures, a discovery cohort of about 95 patients was used, comprising 40 to 45 with Graves' ophthalmopathy and around 57 with stable Graves' hyperthyroidism. Whether ophthalmopathy could be predicted prospectively was tested in an independent validation cohort made up of under 20 hyperthyroidism patients plus 17 patients who later progressed to ophthalmopathy. For training and testing, the 100 or so patients in the discovery cohort were randomly divided in a 7:3 ratio. Thyroid tissue and blood T-cell repertoires from several Graves' hyperthyroidism patients were also compared in the study. Following sampling, methimazole starting at 30 mg daily was given to hyperthyroidism patients, and high-dose intravenous methylprednisolone was given to ophthalmopathy patients. The paper describes TCR Vbeta CDR3 sequencing of 130 to 150 peripheral blood samples, made up of about 40 ophthalmopathy patients, 70 to 75 hyperthyroidism patients and around 17 progressor patients. The research as a whole found: In cross-validation, a model built on a 13 V-J signature told ophthalmopathy apart from stable hyperthyroidism with under 90% sensitivity and roughly 82% specificity, and in testing the same model reached 80%/75%. In validation, the model predicted progression to ophthalmopathy with roughly 66% sensitivity and approximately 78% specificity, a median of 6.5 months before onset. Most expanded thyroid clonotypes (frequency above 0.001) were also detected in blood, a finding suggesting that blood repertoires may reflect thyroid immune responses. Sample size was not statistically predetermined, and blinding of investigators to group allocation was not performed.

Ophthalmopathy patients had moderately to severely active disease, Clinical Activity Score of at least 3, NOSPECS grade of at least 4, and duration under 3 months. The study excluded patients with uncontrolled infections, other autoimmune diseases, pregnancy or lactation. Clinical symptoms, serum thyroxine and TRAb, thyroid ultrasound, and orbital computed tomography formed the basis for the diagnoses. PBMCs were separated from roughly 9.6 ml of fresh peripheral blood using Ficoll-Paque density gradient centrifugation. Trizol reagent was used to extract total RNA, and RNA quality was then checked on an Agilent 2100 Bioanalyzer. The TCR beta CDR3 regions were amplified from the RNA transcripts. For the first round of RT-PCR on the TCR CDR3, the HTBI primer set was used together with the Qiagen OneStep RT-PCR kit. A second multiplex PCR round built the libraries, followed by size selection and purification. Paired-end sequencing of the libraries was performed with 100 bp reads on an Illumina HiSeq2000. The paper's processing steps were these. SOAPnuke was used to process the raw data, throwing out any read that contained adapters or uncalled bases, had a mean Phred below 15, or lacked an exact constant-primer or identifier match. High-quality paired reads were merged with COPE v1.2.5, and unique nucleotide sequences were defined as clonotypes. Clonotypes were aligned to IMGT TRBV, TRBD and TRBJ reference segments using MiTCR v1.1. Only V-J combinations with frequency above 0.0001, covering about 99% of repertoires, were analysed. The TCS score was defined as the ratio of F50 (clonal expansion) to E x V (chaos), calculated using BLOSUM62-based TCRdist between CDR3 peptides within each V-J. Welch's t-statistics and random forest reduced around 520 V-J features to roughly 13, which were used in a naive Bayes classifier (R e1071). The public reads were reanalyzed by TCRdb: fastp trimming at Q25, MiXCR alignment, in-frame beta chains only. Each entry is one CDR3 protein sequence, shown with its most common DNA and genes. The V and J calls come from TCRdb's annotation, not from the publication. The sample includes around 600,000 distinct CDR3 sequences, with approximately 15% observed a single time. The top ten hold approximately 6.4% of the sample.

The clonotype originates from a young woman with Graves' ophthalmopathy. The sequenced sample consisted of blood. Recombination linked TRBV10-3 to TRBJ2-7; possibly the D gene is TRBD2, per 5 matching bases. CDR3 protein: CAISGGSAGNYEQYF. The DNA sequence is TGTGCCATCAGTGGGGGAAGTGCGGGCAACTACGAGCAGTACTTC.